Following are 27 T cell receptor beta chains from one sample sequenced in a study of T-cell memory formation after mild COVID-19. Each CDR3 protein gets one entry after TCRdb re-called the 5' RACE reads with MiXCR. The sample records 300,000 to 400,000 distinct CDR3 sequences, roughly 13% being singletons. What was sequenced was PBMCs or a T cell subset sorted from them (not recorded which). These receptors were collected from a man aged 18 to 29 who had mild COVID-19 (a few samples of this study predate the infection). Cell type and time point are not known.

This clonotype showed up just a few times. The rearrangement links TRBV7-2 to TRBJ1-4; perhaps TRBD1 as D (5 bases). V lost 5 bases and J lost 4, with 11 bases in between. CDR1 and CDR2 (germline): SGHTA, FQGNSA. There are 14 residues in the CDR3. The DNA of the CDR3 is TGTGCCAGCAGCCGGGACGGAAGTAATGAAAAACTGTTTTTT. Translating gives CASSRDGSNEKLFF.

The J gene is TRBJ2-3, the V gene TRBV2; 7 bases are shared with TRBD1. This CDR3 region has 15 residues. The germline gives CDR1 SNHLY, CDR2 FYNNEI. Unmatched junction bases numbered 4, after V lost 4 bases and J lost 0 bases. The CDR3 protein is CASSARGLSTDTQYF. The CDR3 bases are TGTGCCAGCAGTGCGAGGGGGCTTAGCACAGATACGCAGTATTTT.

The rearrangement uses TRBV4-3 and TRBJ2-5, with 8 bases identical to TRBD2. Germline V lookup: CDR1 LGHNA, CDR2 YSLEER. The CDR3 contains 15 residues. The V and J ends lost 0 bases and 3 bases, in that order; junction bases with no gene match: 3. CDR3 bases: TGCGCCAGCAGCCAAGATTTCGGGGGGGAAGAGACCCAGTACTTC. Translating it yields CASSQDFGGEETQYF.

This clonotype was found a few times. The V gene is TRBV7-8, the J gene TRBJ2-3; D not resolved. The CDR3 is 14 residues long. V was pared by 6 bases and J by 5 bases, with 15 bases between. Germline assignment: CDR1 SGHVS and CDR2 FQNEAQ. In nucleotides, the CDR3 is TGTGCCAGCAGAACTCCCTCGCCGGGAGATACGCAGTATTTT. This translates into CASRTPSPGDTQYF.

The rearrangement joins TRBV4-3 to TRBJ2-5; D tentatively reads TRBD1 or TRBD2 (5 bases each). V gave up 2 bases and J gave up 4 bases, with 14 bases separating them. Germline-derived CDR1 and CDR2 are LGHNA and YSLEER. This CDR3 is built from 15 residues. The CDR3 region is CASSQMSGAGETQYF. The CDR3 region has the DNA TGCGCCAGCAGCCAAATGTCCGGGGCTGGAGAGACCCAGTACTTC.

The V and J genes are TRBV20-1 and TRBJ1-5; possible D gene TRBD1, 5 bases. The CDR3 is 14 amino acids. V lost 3 bases and J 6 bases, leaving 15 bases between the germline ends. Germline values: CDR1 DFQATT, CDR2 SNEGSKA (reference sequence). The CDR3 coding sequence is TGCAGTGCTAGGAGGCGGGGGGGAAGTCAGCCCCAGCATTTT. Translated: CSARRRGGSQPQHF.

J is TRBJ2-1 and V is TRBV6-2 or TRBV6-3, with 14 nucleotides matching TRBD2. Germline V lookup: CDR1 MNHEY, CDR2 SVGEGT. Losses at the gene ends were 4 bases for V and 5 bases for J; bases not matched to a gene: 10. The CDR3 is made up of 18 amino acids. CDR3 nucleotide sequence: TGTGCCAGCAGTTCTCTCCGACTAGCGGGGGGGCGGAACAATGAGCAGTTCTTC. Translating it yields CASSSLRLAGGRNNEQFF.

The CDR3 nucleotides read TGTGCCAGCAGCGCCACACTGGGGGGCAATTCACCCCTCCACTTT. It codes for CASSATLGGNSPLHF. V is TRBV11-2 and J is TRBJ1-6; maybe TRBD1 (6 bases). Trimming pared 5 bases from V and 7 bases from J, leaving 15 bases between. Germline assignment: CDR1 SGHAT and CDR2 FQNNGV. This CDR3 has 15 residues.

This clonotype was seen a handful of times. The chain carries TRBV6-5 and TRBJ2-2; 8 bases are a match to TRBD1. The CDR3 contains 15 residues. The germline CDR1 and CDR2 sequences are MNHEY and SVGAGI. The V segment lost 4 bases and the J segment 3 bases; nucleotides outside the gene matches: 4. The CDR3, as DNA: TGTGCCAGCAGTTCAGGGGGCCAGGACACCGGGGAGCTGTTTTTT. Translated: CASSSGGQDTGELFF.

This clonotype was counted a few times. The chain couples TRBV6-2 or TRBV6-3 to TRBJ2-5; D possibly corresponds to TRBD1 (6 bases). CDR3 length: 15 residues. Trimming cost V 5 bases and J 5 bases, with 18 bases left between them. The V gene's germline CDR1 is MNHEY and CDR2 SVGEGT. The CDR3 protein is CASSPGHSPTETQYF. The CDR3 coding sequence is TGTGCCAGCAGTCCGGGACACAGCCCTACGGAGACCCAGTACTTC.

The gene calls are TRBV12-3 or TRBV12-4 and TRBJ1-5; TRBD1 might be the D (5 bases). Trimming shortened V by 5 bases and J by 1 base, and 9 bases separated the two germline ends. The CDR3 is made up of 14 amino acids. The CDR3 spells CASSTEGSNQPQHF. Written as DNA, the CDR3 is TGTGCCAGCAGTACTGAGGGGAGCAATCAGCCCCAGCATTTT.

A few counts support this clonotype. V usage is TRBV7-9 and J usage is TRBJ2-3; 9 bases match TRBD1. Germline V gives CDR1 SEHNR, CDR2 FQNEAQ (reference sequence). The CDR3 has 16 amino acids. V lost 4 bases and J lost 2; bases outside the gene matches: 7. DNA for the CDR3: TGTGCCAGCAGCTCATCAACAGGGGGCCTCACAGATACGCAGTATTTT. It encodes CASSSSTGGLTDTQYF. The whole variable domain, remainder taken from reference TRBV7-9 and TRBJ2-3, is DTGVSQNPRHKITKRGQNVTFRCDPISEHNRLYWYRQTLGQGPEFLTYFQNEAQLEKSRLLSDRFSAERPKGSFSTLEIQRTEQGDSAMYLCASSSSTGGLTDTQYFGPGTRLTVL.

The chain recombines TRBV5-6 with TRBJ1-2; D possibly corresponds to TRBD1 (5 bases). Deletions cut 0 bases from V and 9 bases from J, with 12 bases between. CDR1 and CDR2 from the germline V gene are SGHDT and YYEEEE. This CDR3 is 13 amino acids long. CDR3 protein: CASSLAGGLRYTF. The CDR3 nucleotides read TGTGCCAGCAGCTTGGCTGGGGGATTGCGCTACACCTTC.

This clonotype was seen only a few times. For the CDR3, the DNA is TGTGCCAGCAGGCCCCGGGGGGACCTACGAGGGCAGTACGTC. It translates to CASRPRGDLRGQYV. The V call is TRBV6-6, the J call TRBJ2-7; 7 bases are a match to TRBD2. Germline trimming cut 6 bases from V and 9 bases from J; bases unmatched to any gene: 14. CDR1 and CDR2 from the germline V gene are MNHNY and SVGAGI (reference sequence). CDR3 length: 14 amino acids.

The chain has TRBV4-3 and TRBJ2-7; 8 nucleotides line up with TRBD2. V shed 4 bases, J shed 2 bases, and the junction held 7 bases outside the gene matches. Germline V gene lookup returns CDR1 LGHNA and CDR2 YSLEER. The CDR3 runs to 15 residues. Written as DNA, the CDR3 is TGCGCCAGCAGCCCTGGGCGGGGGGTTACCTACGAGCAGTACGTC. It translates to CASSPGRGVTYEQYV.

The rearrangement links TRBV5-5 to TRBJ1-6, with TRBD1 as a possible D gene (5 bases). Germline-derived CDR1 and CDR2 are SGHKS and YYEKEE (reference sequence). The ends were cut back, 5 bases at V and 7 bases at J, with 16 bases in the middle. The CDR3 sequence is 15 residues long. The CDR3 spells CASRPMGTANSPLHF. The CDR3 region has the DNA TGTGCCAGCAGGCCGATGGGGACGGCAAATTCACCCCTCCACTTT.

This clonotype was seen many times. The chain couples TRBV13 to TRBJ2-7; D unclear. V gave up 3 bases and J gave up 0 bases, with 9 bases separating them. The CDR3 has 14 amino acids. Germline values: CDR1 PRHDT, CDR2 FYEKMQ (reference sequence). The CDR3 DNA is TGTGCCAGCAGCTTCTGGGGTTCCTCCTACGAGCAGTACTTC. Translation: CASSFWGSSYEQYF.

The chain combines TRBV20-1 with TRBJ1-1; D not resolved. CDR1 is DFQATT and CDR2 is SNEGSKA in the germline V gene (reference sequence). Between the trimmed V and J ends, which lost 2 bases and 2 bases, there was a span of 3 bases. The CDR3 covers 11 residues. The CDR3 loop is CSARINTEAFF. CDR3 bases: TGCAGTGCTAGAATCAACACTGAAGCTTTCTTT.

The CDR3 DNA reads TGTGCCAGCAGCCCGGAAAGCTGGGACCGCACAGATACGCAGTATTTT. It yields the protein CASSPESWDRTDTQYF. The chain carries TRBV4-2 and TRBJ2-3; D may correspond to TRBD1 or TRBD2 (5 bases each). This CDR3 region has 16 residues. Trimming cost V 4 bases and J 1 base, with 15 bases left between them. Germline V CDR1 and CDR2: LGHNA, YNFKEQ.

V is TRBV27 and J is TRBJ2-1, with TRBD1 matching over 8 bases. The junction had 13 bases not matched to a gene; V was cut back by 3 bases and J by 9 bases. Germline values: CDR1 MNHEY, CDR2 SMNVEV (reference sequence). The CDR3 totals 16 residues. The CDR3 region has the DNA TGTGCCAGCAGTTTGCCCCCTGGACAGGGATGGCGTGAGCAGTTCTTC. Translated: CASSLPPGQGWREQFF.

This clonotype was detected ten times or more. The chain has TRBV9 and TRBJ2-4; TRBD1 aligns across 7 bases. The V and J ends lost 4 bases and 8 bases, in that order; junction bases with no gene match: 6. This CDR3 is 13 amino acids long. From germline, CDR1 is SGDLS and CDR2 YYNGEE. The CDR3 DNA sequence: TGTGCCAGCAGCCCAACAGGGGTTGACATTCAGTACTTC. Translating gives CASSPTGVDIQYF.

CDR3 in amino acids: CASTPTGGTEAFF. The CDR3 DNA follows: TGTGCCAGTACTCCGACAGGGGGAACTGAAGCTTTCTTT. The rearrangement joins TRBV19 to TRBJ1-1; 9 bases fit TRBD1. The germline CDR1 and CDR2 sequences are LNHDA and SQIVND (reference sequence). Unmatched junction bases numbered 5, after V lost 7 bases and J lost 5 bases. This CDR3 is 13 amino acids long.

This clonotype has only a few counts. This chain links TRBV6-4 with TRBJ2-3; 7 bases are a match to TRBD1. V lost 6 bases to trimming and J lost 2 bases; unmatched junction nucleotides: 5. The CDR3 loop spans 14 amino acids. The germline V gene has CDR1 MRHNA and CDR2 SNTAGT. In DNA, the CDR3 is TGTGCCAGCAGCAAGGGGGCCACCACAGATACGCAGTATTTT. Its translation: CASSKGATTDTQYF.

This clonotype was observed a few times. V is TRBV4-3 and J is TRBJ2-7; tentatively, D is TRBD1 (6 bases). The CDR3 totals 14 residues. The V gene lost 7 bases and the J gene lost 0 bases, with 13 bases spanning the gap. Germline V gene data show CDR1 as LGHNA and CDR2 as YSLEER. Here the CDR3 reads CASTRQAGSYEQYV. Here the CDR3 DNA reads TGCGCCAGCACACGACAGGCTGGCTCCTACGAGCAGTACGTC.

The rearrangement links TRBV3-1 to TRBJ2-2; D ambiguous. Per the germline V gene, CDR1 is LGHDT and CDR2 is YNNKEL (reference sequence). The CDR3 is 16 amino acids. The ends were cut back, 0 bases at V and 4 bases at J, with 12 bases in the middle. The CDR3 protein is CASSQDRTISTGELFF. The CDR3, as DNA: TGTGCCAGCAGCCAAGACAGGACGATTAGCACCGGGGAGCTGTTTTTT.

The chain's CDR3 is CASSLLGGSPLHF. The CDR3 DNA is TGTGCCAGCAGCCTATTGGGGGGATCACCCCTCCACTTT. V is TRBV11-2 and J is TRBJ1-6; possible D gene TRBD1, 5 bases. Trimming cost V 5 bases and J 10 bases, with 12 bases left between them. The CDR3 extends over 13 amino acids. Germline CDR1 is SGHAT and CDR2 is FQNNGV.

This clonotype was observed a handful of times. The DNA of the CDR3 is TGTGCCAACTCGGGATACGGGGCCAACGTCCTGACTTTC. Translating gives CANSGYGANVLTF. The V call is TRBV2, the J call TRBJ2-6; perhaps TRBD2 as D (5 bases). Germline lookup yields CDR1 SNHLY and CDR2 FYNNEI. The V gene lost 10 bases and the J gene lost 4 bases, with 11 bases spanning the gap. This CDR3 is built from 13 residues.